Included here is one TCR beta chain sequence, with context. As yet, its antigen is unknown. The data were taken from a study of cytomegalovirus exposure and HLA in healthy donors. Vbeta (60) and Jbeta (13) primers were used in the PCR. TCRdb's table, derived via immunoSEQ multiplex PCR, lists solely in-frame clones and lacks some. The table shows 150,000 to 200,000 clones, with 81% occurring only once. Study-wide results and limits: Immune exposure information comprised only CMV serostatus.

The CDR3 covers 16 residues. The V and J ends lost 8 bases and 4 bases respectively, with 20 bases between them. Germline CDR1 SNHLY, CDR2 FYNNEI. Sequencing was done on a sample of PBMCs. The TCR comes from a young man in good health and CMV-seronegative. This chain links TRBV2 with TRBJ1-4, with no clear D. CDR3 nucleotide sequence: TGTGCCAGCCAACTGGGAGAACTCGGGATTAATGAAAAACTGTTTTTT. As protein: CASQLGELGINEKLFF.